A single sample is the source of the 24 T cell receptor beta chains below, sequenced in a study of monozygotic twins with inflammatory bowel disease. TCRdb reprocessed the 5' RACE reads and reports one entry per CDR3 protein, with no DNA. The sample totals about 380,000 distinct CDR3 sequences. Material: blood. The receptors originated from a human donor with ulcerative colitis or Crohn's disease, or a healthy co-twin of an affected twin (not recorded which).

The V and J genes are TRBV5-1 and TRBJ1-2; lacking DNA, the TRBD1 call made by TCRdb goes unchecked. The germline gives CDR1 SGHRS, CDR2 YFSETQ. The CDR3 covers 17 residues. The CDR3 region is CASSLTMDRGYLNGYTF.

This chain joins TRBV6-2 or TRBV6-3 and TRBJ1-2. The CDR3 has 16 amino acids. CDR1 and CDR2 from the germline V gene are MNHEY and SVGEGT. CDR3 region: CASSMSGQHGGYAYTF.

The chain recombines TRBV18 with TRBJ1-5. This CDR3 has 19 amino acids. Germline assignment: CDR1 KGHSH and CDR2 LQKENI. The chain's CDR3 is CASSPLPTRAGASNQPQHF.

V is TRBV4-3 and J is TRBJ2-1; TCRdb selects TRBD1, and the lack of DNA leaves this call unchecked. CDR1 and CDR2 (germline): LGHNA, YSLEER. There are 15 residues in the CDR3. The CDR3 reads CASSQEQGSYNEQFF.

The chain uses TRBV29-1 and TRBJ2-2; the D call of TRBD2 rests on TCRdb alone, since no DNA is present to check it. This CDR3 is built from 16 residues. Germline loops: CDR1 SQVTM, CDR2 ANQGSEA. This CDR3 reads CSVYGLAGGQTGELFF.

The chain is built from TRBV5-1 and TRBJ1-2. CDR1 and CDR2 from the germline V gene are SGHRS and YFSETQ. The CDR3 sequence is 15 residues long. CDR3 loop: CASSLTPTGNYGYTF.

V is TRBV7-3 and J is TRBJ2-2; TCRdb lists TRBD1, though no DNA is available to test this call. CDR1 is SGHTA, CDR2 FQGTGA, per germline. The CDR3 is 17 amino acids. CDR3: CASSSALDRGKTGELFF. The variable domain in full, completed from reference TRBV7-3 and TRBJ2-2, reads GAGVSQTPSNKVTEKGKYVELRCDPISGHTALYWYRQSLGQGPEFLIYFQGTGAADDSGLPNDRFFAVRPEGSVSTLKIQRTERGDSAVYLCASSSALDRGKTGELFFGEGSRLTVL.

The CDR3 reads CASSPSTDTQYF. The genes are TRBV18 and TRBJ2-3. The CDR3 is 12 amino acids. Germline V lookup: CDR1 KGHSH, CDR2 LQKENI.

The gene calls are TRBV4-1 and TRBJ1-5. CDR3 length equals 16 residues. Per the germline V gene, CDR1 is MGHRA and CDR2 is YSYEKL. The CDR3 region is CASSQESGFSNQPQHF.

This chain links TRBV12-3 or TRBV12-4 with TRBJ2-5; the TRBD1 assignment by TCRdb is unverifiable without DNA. The CDR3 sequence is 15 residues long. CDR3 sequence: CASRTDSWYQETQYF.

The V gene is TRBV7-2, the J gene TRBJ1-2; TCRdb selects TRBD1, and the lack of DNA leaves this call unchecked. Looked up from germline, CDR1 is SGHTA and CDR2 is FQGNSA. The CDR3 totals 14 residues. The CDR3 protein is CASTKYIGEYGYTF.

This sequence joins TRBV7-6 and TRBJ2-5; TCRdb calls TRBD2, which cannot be checked without DNA. Germline loops: CDR1 SGHVS, CDR2 FNYEAQ. The CDR3 contains 15 residues. CDR3 protein: CASSLARVATETQYF.

The chain recombines TRBV5-1 with TRBJ2-7; no DNA is available, so the TRBD1 call from TCRdb remains unchecked. There are 14 residues in the CDR3. The germline CDR1 and CDR2 sequences are SGHRS and YFSETQ. Here the CDR3 reads CASSITGHIYEQYF.

The V and J genes are TRBV7-9 and TRBJ2-7. The V gene's germline CDR1 is SEHNR and CDR2 FQNEAQ (reference sequence). The CDR3 is 15 amino acids. The CDR3 loop reads CASSLVSQQSYEQYF.

J is TRBJ1-2 and V is TRBV20-1; TCRdb returns TRBD1, unconfirmable since there is no DNA. The length of the CDR3 is 12 residues. Germline CDR1 reads DFQATT; CDR2 reads SNEGSKA (reference sequence). This CDR3 is CSAGTEEYGYTF.

This chain connects TRBV29-1 to TRBJ1-2; TCRdb names TRBD1, which stays unverified in the absence of DNA. The CDR3 extends over 14 amino acids. The germline V gene encodes CDR1 SQVTM and CDR2 ANQGSEA. The chain's CDR3 is CSVEGQGPNYGYTF.

The chain has TRBV20-1 and TRBJ2-3; TCRdb's D gene call, TRBD1, goes unchecked for lack of DNA. CDR3 length: 15 residues. Germline V gene sequence: CDR1 DFQATT, CDR2 SNEGSKA (reference sequence). This chain's CDR3 is CSAREGNRRYATQYF.

CDR3 sequence: CASSLLGVLGATNEKLFF. The rearrangement joins TRBV12-3 or TRBV12-4 to TRBJ1-4; absent DNA, TCRdb's TRBD1 call cannot be checked. There are 18 residues in the CDR3.

V gene TRBV5-1 combines with J gene TRBJ1-2; lacking DNA, the TRBD1 call made by TCRdb goes unchecked. Germline lookup yields CDR1 SGHRS and CDR2 YFSETQ. The CDR3 is made up of 14 amino acids. CDR3 residues: CASSEGQGAVGYTF.

The chain joins TRBV5-1 to TRBJ2-2; TCRdb indicates TRBD1, and absent DNA this call remains unverified. This CDR3 is built from 13 residues. Germline V gene data show CDR1 as SGHRS and CDR2 as YFSETQ. The CDR3 protein is CASSFQGTGELFF.

This sequence joins TRBV7-9 and TRBJ2-7. Germline V CDR1 and CDR2: SEHNR, FQNEAQ (reference sequence). This CDR3 has 13 residues. The CDR3: CASSLIPSHEQYF.

The J gene is TRBJ2-3, the V gene TRBV5-4; as DNA is missing, the TRBD1 call by TCRdb cannot be tested. CDR1 SGHNT and CDR2 YYREEE come from the germline V gene (reference sequence). The CDR3 spans 17 residues. The CDR3: CASSLATQGLDTDTQYF.

The chain is built from TRBV29-1 and TRBJ2-2. CDR3 length: 13 amino acids. Germline values: CDR1 SQVTM, CDR2 ANQGSEA. The CDR3 is CSVDEQNTGELFF.

The chain has TRBV7-2 and TRBJ1-5; absent DNA, TCRdb's TRBD1 call cannot be checked. Germline CDR1 is SGHTA and CDR2 is FQGNSA. This CDR3 spans 17 amino acids. CDR3 protein: CASSLRGPLYSNQPQHF.